Many counts were recorded for the clone carrying this TCR beta chain. Germline CDR1 reads SQVTM; CDR2 reads ANQGSEA. Trimming left V 6 bases short and J 10 bases short, with 22 bases between. CDR3 length: 14 residues. Genomic DNA constituted the template upon which TCR beta VDJ and CDR3 profiling was performed. One entry per CDR3 protein, called by TCRdb with MiXCR from the reads. The sample yields some 200,000 distinct CDR3 sequences, almost 35% seen once. These data originate in a study of CD8+CD57+ T cells in acquired aplastic anemia. This rearrangement joins TRBV29-1 to TRBJ2-4; either TRBD1 or TRBD2 may fit D (6 bases each). The sample comprised sorted CD4+, CD8+, or CD8+CD57+ T cells (not recorded which) from PBMCs. This sequence originates from a human donor in good health, serving as a control. The CDR3 DNA follows: TGCAGCGTGACGGGACTGTATAAGCAGGGGATTCAGTACTTC. Amino acids: CSVTGLYKQGIQYF.